The TCR beta chain under discussion was sequenced for a study of blood T cell repertoires in COVID-19. This CDR3 has 13 amino acids. V shed 1 base and J shed 12 bases, with 13 bases lying between them. Germline loops: CDR1 SGHTA, CDR2 FQGNSA. Some clones are missing from TCRdb's copy, which holds only in-frame ones; the method was immunoSEQ multiplex PCR. Among over 85,000 clones listed, 75% to 85% were seen once. The chain combines TRBV7-2 with TRBJ1-5; D ambiguous. The receptor's source is a man aged 65-85 years with acute or convalescent COVID-19. Sequencing was performed on peripheral blood. CDR3 in amino acids: CASSLEEGLYQHF. Here the CDR3 DNA reads TGTGCCAGCAGCTTAGAGGAGGGCTTATACCAGCATTTT. Variable domain in full (rest from reference TRBV7-2 and TRBJ1-5): GAGVSQSPSNKVTEKGKDVELRCDPISGHTALYWYRQSLGQGLEFLIYFQGNSAPDKSGLPSDRFSAERTGGSVSTLTIQRTQQEDSAVYLCASSLEEGLYQHFGDGTRLSIL.